The next 30 T cell receptor beta chains were all read from a single sample in a study of blood T cell repertoires in COVID-19. Here immunoSEQ multiplex PCR was the method, and the copy in TCRdb shows in-frame clones only, minus some. The data contain about 210,000 clones, 70% to 90% of them singletons. Sequencing was done on a sample of peripheral blood. These receptors came from a woman aged 70-85 years with acute or convalescent COVID-19.

The genes are TRBV27 and TRBJ1-2; D not resolved. Trimming stripped 2 bases from V and 8 bases from J, with 12 bases between. This CDR3 region has 13 residues. Germline CDR1 MNHEY, CDR2 SMNVEV (reference sequence). The CDR3 DNA sequence: TGTGCCAGCAGTTTAAGTCGGGGAATGGGCTACACCTTC. Its protein is CASSLSRGMGYTF.

This sequence joins TRBV20-1 and TRBJ2-3, with no clear D. With 3 bases removed from V and 1 base from J, the gap between germline ends came to 11 bases. This CDR3 comprises 14 residues. Germline CDR1 is DFQATT and CDR2 is SNEGSKA (reference sequence). The CDR3 sequence: CSASDGSGTDTQYF. The CDR3 nucleotides read TGCAGTGCTAGTGACGGGTCGGGCACAGATACGCAGTATTTT.

This clone was picked up one time. The V gene is TRBV5-1, the J gene TRBJ1-2; perhaps TRBD1 as D (5 bases). The V end lost 0 bases, the J end lost 7 bases, and 10 bases lay between the germline ends. The CDR3 contains 13 residues. Germline CDR1 reads SGHRS; CDR2 reads YFSETQ. The CDR3 DNA reads TGCGCCAGCAGCTTGGAGGGGTCGGGTGGCTACACCTTC. Translation gives CASSLEGSGGYTF.

V usage is TRBV5-4 and J usage is TRBJ2-3, with TRBD2 matching 13 bases. Germline-derived CDR1 and CDR2 are SGHNT and YYREEE (reference sequence). CDR3 size: 18 residues. The junction had 5 bases not matched to a gene; V was cut back by 0 bases and J by 1 base. Here the CDR3 reads CASSLGGLAGVGTDTQYF. The DNA of the CDR3 is TGTGCCAGCAGCTTGGGTGGACTAGCGGGGGTCGGCACAGATACGCAGTATTTT.

The V gene is TRBV29-1, the J gene TRBJ2-1, with 8 bases identical to TRBD1. The ends lost 3 bases at V and 4 bases at J; junction bases unmatched: 2. The CDR3 length is 13 residues. CDR1 is SQVTM and CDR2 is ANQGSEA in the germline V gene. DNA of the CDR3: TGCAGCGTTGAGGGACAGGTATACAATGAGCAGTTCTTC. This gives the protein CSVEGQVYNEQFF.

The chain has TRBV14 and TRBJ1-1; D remains unclear. CDR3 length equals 16 residues. The V end was cut by 0 bases, the J end by 3 bases, with 14 bases between. CDR1 is SGHDN, CDR2 FVKESK, per germline. The CDR3 DNA sequence: TGTGCCAGCAGCCAAGAATTCGCTCGCGGGTACACTGAAGCTTTCTTT. It is translated as CASSQEFARGYTEAFF.

The chain couples TRBV5-1 to TRBJ1-4, with D possibly TRBD1 on 5 matching bases. The CDR3 covers 15 residues. From germline, CDR1 is SGHRS and CDR2 YFSETQ. V lost 0 bases and J 7 bases, leaving 13 bases between the germline ends. The CDR3 DNA follows: TGCGCCAGCAGCTTGGGTCCGGGACTGGGTGAAAAACTGTTTTTT. This translates into CASSLGPGLGEKLFF.

The rearrangement joins TRBV7-2 to TRBJ2-1; TRBD2 aligns across 9 bases. Germline-derived CDR1 and CDR2 are SGHTA and FQGNSA. CDR3 length: 16 residues. Losses at the gene ends were 2 bases for V and 7 bases for J; bases not matched to a gene: 9. In nucleotides, the CDR3 is TGTGCCAGCAGCTTATTTCGCGGGAGGGCCGTAAATGAGCAGTTCTTC. Its protein is CASSLFRGRAVNEQFF.

The chain carries TRBV11-2 and TRBJ1-5, with D hard to call. Looked up from germline, CDR1 is SGHAT and CDR2 is FQNNGV. The CDR3 loop spans 13 amino acids. V lost 3 bases, J lost 2 bases, and 5 bases lay in between. CDR3 in DNA: TGTGCCAGCAGCTTCCGAGGCAATCAGCCCCAGCATTTT. Its translation: CASSFRGNQPQHF.

This clone was seen just once. The V call is TRBV7-9, the J call TRBJ1-2, with a tentative D call TRBD1 (6 bases). Trimming removed 3 bases from V and 3 bases from J, with 14 bases in between. Germline V gene sequence: CDR1 SEHNR, CDR2 FQNEAQ (reference sequence). The CDR3 totals 15 residues. The CDR3 region is CASSLAGQPHYGYTF. The CDR3, as DNA: TGTGCCAGCAGCTTGGCAGGACAGCCCCACTATGGCTACACCTTC. Variable domain in full (rest from reference TRBV7-9 and TRBJ1-2): DTGVSQNPRHKITKRGQNVTFRCDPISEHNRLYWYRQTLGQGPEFLTYFQNEAQLEKSRLLSDRFSAERPKGSFSTLEIQRTEQGDSAMYLCASSLAGQPHYGYTFGSGTRLTVV.

This CDR3 reads CASSLGLVGAEQYF. Here the CDR3 DNA reads TGTGCCAGCAGCCTAGGACTAGTGGGCGCCGAGCAGTACTTC. J is TRBJ2-7 and V is TRBV7-9, with 7 bases matching TRBD2. Germline CDR1 is SEHNR and CDR2 is FQNEAQ (reference sequence). The CDR3 is 14 residues long. Unmatched junction bases numbered 10, after V lost 5 bases and J lost 6 bases.

The V call is TRBV6-1, the J call TRBJ2-2; no reliable D call. Per germline, CDR1 MNHNS and CDR2 SASEGT. The CDR3 totals 13 residues. Trimming cost V 3 bases and J 7 bases, with 9 bases left between them. CDR3 residues: CASSESLGGELFF. The CDR3, as DNA: TGTGCCAGCAGTGAGTCTCTAGGCGGGGAGCTGTTTTTT.

V gene TRBV6-4 combines with J gene TRBJ1-2; D is undetermined. Germline lookup yields CDR1 MRHNA and CDR2 SNTAGT. The CDR3 has 13 amino acids. The V and J ends lost 0 bases and 4 bases respectively, with 6 bases between them. CDR3 region: CASSDSGSYGYTF. For the CDR3, the DNA is TGTGCCAGCAGTGACTCAGGGAGCTATGGCTACACCTTC.

This chain uses TRBV18 with TRBJ1-6, with TRBD1 matching 8 bases. The CDR3 extends over 15 amino acids. CDR1 is KGHSH, CDR2 LQKENI, per germline. V gave up 3 bases and J gave up 5 bases; unmatched junction bases: 3. The CDR3: CASSPRQGNNSPLHF. CDR3 sequence (DNA): TGTGCCAGCTCACCGCGACAGGGGAATAATTCACCCCTCCACTTT. The full variable domain, with the rest looked up from reference TRBV18 and TRBJ1-6, is NAGVMQNPRHLVRRRGQEARLRCSPMKGHSHVYWYRQLPEEGLKFMVYLQKENIIDESGMPKERFSAEFPKEGPSILRIQQVVRGDSAAYFCASSPRQGNNSPLHFGNGTRLTVT.

The J gene is TRBJ2-3, the V gene TRBV5-1, with 7 positions matching TRBD2. The CDR3 totals 16 residues. CDR1 is SGHRS and CDR2 is YFSETQ in the germline V gene. V shed 2 bases and J 2 bases; nucleotides not matched to a gene: 8. CDR3 nucleotides: TGCGCCAGCAGCTTCTCCGAGCGGGAACCCACAGATACGCAGTATTTT. It translates to CASSFSEREPTDTQYF.

The rearrangement joins TRBV2 to TRBJ2-1, with 8 bases that match TRBD2. The CDR3 has 16 amino acids. Germline CDR1 is SNHLY and CDR2 is FYNNEI. Losses at the gene ends were 1 base for V and 4 bases for J; bases not matched to a gene: 6. The CDR3 sequence: CASSEVRGAAYNEQFF. The DNA for the CDR3 is TGTGCCAGCAGTGAAGTGCGGGGGGCCGCTTACAATGAGCAGTTCTTC.

This clone was counted only a few times. The chain has TRBV4-2 and TRBJ2-4; TRBD2 matches at 15 bases. The V and J ends lost 2 bases and 0 bases, in that order; junction bases with no gene match: 8. CDR1 and CDR2 (germline): LGHNA, YNFKEQ. CDR3 length: 20 residues. The DNA for the CDR3 is TGTGCCAGCAGCCAACGACCTCGGACTAGCGGGGGGGTAGCCAAAAACATTCAGTACTTC. Its protein product is CASSQRPRTSGGVAKNIQYF.

This clone has a handful of counts. The rearrangement uses TRBV11-1 and TRBJ2-7; 9 nucleotides line up with TRBD1. With V trimmed by 5 bases and J by 2 bases, 4 bases remained unmatched. The CDR3 is 14 residues long. The germline V gene has CDR1 SGHAT and CDR2 FQDESV (reference sequence). The CDR3 sequence: CASSRDRATYEQYF. Written as DNA, the CDR3 is TGTGCCAGCAGCCGGGACAGGGCCACCTACGAGCAGTACTTC.

The chain's CDR3 is CASSKGTYEEGYTF. The CDR3 nucleotides are TGTGCCAGCAGCAAGGGGACTTACGAGGAGGGCTACACCTTC. The chain joins TRBV28 to TRBJ1-2, with D perhaps TRBD1 (5 bases). Trimming left V 6 bases short and J 8 bases short, with 19 bases between. Germline V gives CDR1 MDHEN, CDR2 SYDVKM. This CDR3 has 14 residues.

V gene TRBV5-1 combines with J gene TRBJ2-3; 7 bases agree with TRBD2. Germline CDR1 SGHRS, CDR2 YFSETQ. CDR3 size: 16 residues. Germline trimming cut 4 bases from V and 3 bases from J; bases unmatched to any gene: 11. CDR3 sequence: CASSPRQAGWTDTQYF. CDR3 DNA sequence: TGCGCCAGCAGCCCACGTCAAGCGGGGTGGACAGATACGCAGTATTTT. The variable domain in full, completed from reference TRBV5-1 and TRBJ2-3, reads KAGVTQTPRYLIKTRGQQVTLSCSPISGHRSVSWYQQTPGQGLQFLFEYFSETQRNKGNFPGRFSGRQFSNSRSEMNVSTLELGDSALYLCASSPRQAGWTDTQYFGPGTRLTVL.

The chain has TRBV19 and TRBJ2-2; 7 bases are shared with TRBD1. The ends lost 6 bases at V and 5 bases at J; junction bases unmatched: 6. CDR3 length: 14 residues. In germline, CDR1 is LNHDA, CDR2 SQIVND (reference sequence). CDR3 loop: CASRTGFGTGELFF. CDR3 nucleotides: TGTGCCAGTAGGACAGGGTTTGGGACCGGGGAGCTGTTTTTT.

The V call is TRBV6-5, the J call TRBJ2-7; D may be TRBD2 (6 bases). Trimming took off 7 bases at V and 2 bases at J, with 15 bases between the two ends. The germline gives CDR1 MNHEY, CDR2 SVGAGI. The CDR3 consists of 14 residues. The CDR3 DNA reads as TGTGCCAGCAACCCCGGGACTCCCCCCTACGAGCAGTACTTC. It yields the protein CASNPGTPPYEQYF.

This chain uses TRBV11-2 with TRBJ1-1; possible D gene TRBD1, 6 bases. The CDR3 runs 13 residues. Germline values: CDR1 SGHAT, CDR2 FQNNGV. The ends were cut back, 2 bases at V and 10 bases at J, with 14 bases in the middle. CDR3 DNA: TGTGCCAGCAGCTTATATCAGGGGAACGTAGCTTTCTTT. Its protein product is CASSLYQGNVAFF. Drawing the rest from reference TRBV11-2 and TRBJ1-1, the complete variable domain is EAGVAQSPRYKIIEKRQSVAFWCNPISGHATLYWYQQILGQGPKLLIQFQNNGVVDDSQLPKDRFSAERLKGVDSTLKIQPAKLEDSAVYLCASSLYQGNVAFFGQGTRLTVV.

J is TRBJ2-5 and V is TRBV4-2; TRBD2 agrees at 7 bases. Germline CDR1 is LGHNA and CDR2 is YNFKEQ. With V trimmed by 1 base and J by 4 bases, 9 bases remained unmatched. This CDR3 has 16 amino acids. CDR3 sequence reads: CASSQAFAGGGETQYF. The CDR3 region has the DNA TGTGCCAGCAGCCAAGCTTTCGCCGGCGGGGGAGAGACCCAGTACTTC.

This clone was observed a handful of times. This chain joins TRBV28 and TRBJ2-4, with D tentatively TRBD2 (6 bases). V was shortened by 1 base and J by 3 bases, with 10 bases between the two germline ends. The CDR3 length is 15 residues. Germline V gene lookup returns CDR1 MDHEN and CDR2 SYDVKM. CDR3 amino acids: CASSLYRGGKNIQYF. In nucleotides, the CDR3 is TGTGCCAGCAGTTTATATCGGGGAGGCAAAAACATTCAGTACTTC.

The chain joins TRBV7-9 to TRBJ1-1; D is uncertain. The CDR3 has 14 amino acids. The germline V gene encodes CDR1 SEHNR and CDR2 FQNEAQ (reference sequence). Trimming left V 4 bases short and J 0 bases short, with 9 bases between. CDR3 in DNA: TGTGCCAGCAGCTACAGCAAAATGAACACTGAAGCTTTCTTT. Its translation: CASSYSKMNTEAFF. Based on the CDR3 plus reference TRBV7-9 and TRBJ1-1, the full variable domain is DTGVSQNPRHKITKRGQNVTFRCDPISEHNRLYWYRQTLGQGPEFLTYFQNEAQLEKSRLLSDRFSAERPKGSFSTLEIQRTEQGDSAMYLCASSYSKMNTEAFFGQGTRLTVV.

The rearrangement uses TRBV5-1 and TRBJ1-6; 7 bases line up with TRBD1. After removal of 3 bases from V and 10 bases from J, the junction contained 10 bases not matched to a gene. Germline lookup yields CDR1 SGHRS and CDR2 YFSETQ. This CDR3 is built from 15 residues. The chain's CDR3 is CASSSSGTVISPLHF. In DNA, the CDR3 is TGCGCCAGCAGCTCTTCCGGGACAGTAATCTCACCCCTCCACTTT.

The rearrangement links TRBV5-4 to TRBJ2-3; 8 nucleotides line up with TRBD1. Trimming cost V 4 bases and J 1 base; bases outside gene matches: 8. Germline V lookup: CDR1 SGHNT, CDR2 YYREEE (reference sequence). The CDR3 consists of 16 residues. Here the CDR3 reads CASSRQGPGGTDTQYF. DNA for the CDR3: TGTGCCAGCAGCAGACAGGGGCCGGGCGGCACAGATACGCAGTATTTT.

The chain combines TRBV2 with TRBJ2-7, with D tentatively TRBD1 (6 bases). The CDR3 is 14 residues long. The V and J ends lost 6 bases and 5 bases respectively, with 17 bases between them. Looked up from germline, CDR1 is SNHLY and CDR2 is FYNNEI. DNA of the CDR3: TGTGCCAGCAGCCTGTGGGGGCGTCAAGACGAGCAGTACTTC. Its translation: CASSLWGRQDEQYF.

The rearrangement uses TRBV12-3 or TRBV12-4 and TRBJ2-6, with 9 bases identical to TRBD1. The CDR3 sequence is 12 residues long. J was trimmed by 15 bases and V by 6 bases; bases with no gene match: 6. CDR3: CASSLDRGNLTF. The DNA for the CDR3 is TGTGCCAGCAGCTTGGACAGGGGAAACCTGACTTTC.